This T cell receptor beta chain was retrieved from a study of shared clonotypes between healthy human individuals. Findings and caveats of the study: Generation probability values for non-shared clonotypes were lower than those for clonotypes shared by all four donors. The low donor count limited represented genetic and exposure-history diversity.

Only CD45RO-negative cells positively selected for CCR7 counted as naive CD8 cells, so terminally differentiated effector memory CD45RA+ cells were excluded. Comment on this clone: Its specificity is not known.

Produced via immunoSEQ multiplex PCR; TCRdb's table is partial and in-frame only. The sample lists under 2,000,000 clones, about 94% seen once, with roughly 1% in the top ten. The specimen was naive CD8+ T cells sorted from blood. The clonotype was recovered from a man aged 18 to 29 in good health.

The CDR3: CAGNGGNYGYTF. The CDR3 coding sequence is TGCGCCGGAAATGGGGGTAACTATGGCTACACCTTC. The rearrangement links TRBV10-1 to TRBJ1-2; D is perhaps TRBD1 (5 bases). CDR3 length: 12 residues. V lost 11 bases, J lost 1 base, and 11 bases lay in between. Per the germline V gene, CDR1 is WNHNN and CDR2 is SYGVQD (reference sequence).